Listed below are T cell receptor beta chains from one sample, sequenced in a study of T cells after yellow fever vaccination. TCRdb independently ran MiXCR on the 5' RACE reads; one entry per CDR3 protein. The repertoire holds 450,000 to 600,000 distinct CDR3 sequences, about 13% seen once, with over 11% in the top ten. Specimen: PBMCs, collected on the day of the yellow fever booster vaccination. These receptors were taken from a man between 25 and 39 years old who received the YFV17D yellow fever vaccine. The CDR3 runs from the conserved cysteine through the conserved F or W.

CDR3aa: CSASGGGRVRTDTQYF; v_gene: TRBV20-1; j_gene: TRBJ2-3
CDR3aa: CASSVGNSLAYEQYF; v_gene: TRBV9; j_gene: TRBJ2-7
CDR3aa: CASSEYRVSTEAFF; v_gene: TRBV6-1; j_gene: TRBJ1-1
CDR3aa: CASSPPTSRETQYF; v_gene: TRBV18; j_gene: TRBJ2-5
CDR3aa: CASSQGTSIWDEQFF; v_gene: TRBV7-6; j_gene: TRBJ2-1
CDR3aa: CSAFTAGESYNEQFF; v_gene: TRBV20-1; j_gene: TRBJ2-1
CDR3aa: CASARMASNYGYTF; v_gene: TRBV6-1; j_gene: TRBJ1-2
CDR3aa: CATSDLYEQYF; v_gene: TRBV24-1; j_gene: TRBJ2-7
CDR3aa: CASSLLSEYNEQFF; v_gene: TRBV27; j_gene: TRBJ2-1
CDR3aa: CAIVDPSYEQYF; v_gene: TRBV2; j_gene: TRBJ2-7
CDR3aa: CSARSHNNQPQHF; v_gene: TRBV20-1; j_gene: TRBJ1-5
CDR3aa: CASSLARTGAYTDTQYF; v_gene: TRBV5-1; j_gene: TRBJ2-3
CDR3aa: CASNKGDPSGANVLTF; v_gene: TRBV19; j_gene: TRBJ2-6
CDR3aa: CAISGLADSYEQYF; v_gene: TRBV10-3; j_gene: TRBJ2-7
CDR3aa: CASSPWDRDNQPQHF; v_gene: TRBV6-1; j_gene: TRBJ1-5
CDR3aa: CSATLAGGPDEQYF; v_gene: TRBV20-1; j_gene: TRBJ2-7
CDR3aa: CASSFGTSKTAEQFF; v_gene: TRBV7-8; j_gene: TRBJ2-1
CDR3aa: CATSRGQLAGGGNEQFF; v_gene: TRBV15; j_gene: TRBJ2-1
CDR3aa: CASSLTQGLGLGQYF; v_gene: TRBV7-2; j_gene: TRBJ2-7
CDR3aa: CASSSDRDRVANYGYTF; v_gene: TRBV7-9; j_gene: TRBJ1-2
CDR3aa: CATSRDVQPQHF; v_gene: TRBV15; j_gene: TRBJ1-5
CDR3aa: CASSDPTGHLVETQYF; v_gene: TRBV5-1; j_gene: TRBJ2-5
CDR3aa: CASSRKGETQYF; v_gene: TRBV6-2/TRBV6-3; j_gene: TRBJ2-5
CDR3aa: CASSVGLAGEAQYF; v_gene: TRBV9; j_gene: TRBJ2-5
CDR3aa: CASSLGGLELLEQYF; v_gene: TRBV5-1; j_gene: TRBJ2-7
CDR3aa: CASSLAAAKNIQYF; v_gene: TRBV5-5; j_gene: TRBJ2-4
CDR3aa: CSEQFRKPNEKLFF; v_gene: TRBV29-1; j_gene: TRBJ1-4
CDR3aa: CASSLLASSYEQYF; v_gene: TRBV7-8; j_gene: TRBJ2-7
CDR3aa: CASSPRERDSGNTVYF; v_gene: TRBV11-2; j_gene: TRBJ1-3
CDR3aa: CSARTSGNNEQFF; v_gene: TRBV20-1; j_gene: TRBJ2-1
CDR3aa: CASSWIRGTGELFF; v_gene: TRBV5-1; j_gene: TRBJ2-2
CDR3aa: CASSQEKTGYNEQFF; v_gene: TRBV4-3; j_gene: TRBJ2-1
CDR3aa: CASLSRGVQETQYF; v_gene: TRBV6-2/TRBV6-3; j_gene: TRBJ2-5
CDR3aa: CACTPLAGGLGTQYF; v_gene: TRBV30; j_gene: TRBJ2-3
CDR3aa: CAWRGQANTGELFF; v_gene: TRBV30; j_gene: TRBJ2-2
CDR3aa: CASSLAGGGSLSYEQYF; v_gene: TRBV12-3/TRBV12-4; j_gene: TRBJ2-7
CDR3aa: CSVVGLREKLFF; v_gene: TRBV29-1; j_gene: TRBJ1-4
CDR3aa: CSAGDRGRAFTYEQYF; v_gene: TRBV20-1; j_gene: TRBJ2-7
CDR3aa: CASSLNTYNEQFF; v_gene: TRBV11-3; j_gene: TRBJ2-1
CDR3aa: CSASPGGNSNQPQHF; v_gene: TRBV20-1; j_gene: TRBJ1-5
CDR3aa: CASSAVSGRDEQFF; v_gene: TRBV6-4; j_gene: TRBJ2-1
CDR3aa: CASSPQRGMGETQYF; v_gene: TRBV12-3/TRBV12-4; j_gene: TRBJ2-5
CDR3aa: CSERLAGGNEQFF; v_gene: TRBV29-1; j_gene: TRBJ2-1
CDR3aa: CASSLVSGTGTYGYTF; v_gene: TRBV5-1; j_gene: TRBJ1-2
CDR3aa: CASSNLDCQETQYF; v_gene: TRBV21-1; j_gene: TRBJ2-5
CDR3aa: CAWSNDRGAFF; v_gene: TRBV30; j_gene: TRBJ1-1